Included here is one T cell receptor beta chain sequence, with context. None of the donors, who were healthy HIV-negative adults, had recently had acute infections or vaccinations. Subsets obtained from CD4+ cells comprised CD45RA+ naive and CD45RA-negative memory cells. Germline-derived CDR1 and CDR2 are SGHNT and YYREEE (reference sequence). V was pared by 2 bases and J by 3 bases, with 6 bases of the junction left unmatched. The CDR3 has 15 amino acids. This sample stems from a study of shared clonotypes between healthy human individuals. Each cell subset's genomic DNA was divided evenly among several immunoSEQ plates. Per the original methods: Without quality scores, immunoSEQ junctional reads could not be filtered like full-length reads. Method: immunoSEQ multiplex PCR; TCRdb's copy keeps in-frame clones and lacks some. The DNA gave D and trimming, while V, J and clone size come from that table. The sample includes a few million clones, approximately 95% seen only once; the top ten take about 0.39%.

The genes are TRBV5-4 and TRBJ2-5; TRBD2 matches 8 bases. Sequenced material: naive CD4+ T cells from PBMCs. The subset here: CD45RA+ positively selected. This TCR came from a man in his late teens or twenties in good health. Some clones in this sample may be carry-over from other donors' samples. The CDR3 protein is CASSLSVSGEETQYF. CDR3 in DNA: TGTGCCAGCAGCTTATCGGTTAGCGGGGAAGAGACCCAGTACTTC.